This is a list of T cell receptor beta chains from one sample in a study of blood T cell repertoires in COVID-19. TCRdb's copy holds only in-frame clones and misses some; the assay was immunoSEQ multiplex PCR. The sample includes 40,000 to 60,000 clones, around 86% of them seen just once. Source material: peripheral blood. These receptors were collected from a woman older than 75 with COVID-19, enrolled during active disease. Both conserved end residues are part of each CDR3. A D gene is named only where the DNA matches it firmly. Clone size, where shown, is once, few, many, or a class for clones that have expanded.

D gene	J gene	clone size	V gene	CDR3 protein	CDR3 DNA
TRBD1	TRBJ2-5	NA	TRBV28	CASSSGTGIGETQYF	TGTGCCAGCAGTTCCGGGACAGGCATTGGGGAGACCCAGTACTTC
NA	TRBJ1-1	few	TRBV30	CAWSMGLLKQGRTEAFF	TGTGCCTGGAGTATGGGACTATTAAAACAGGGTCGCACTGAAGCTTTCTTT
TRBD1	TRBJ2-7	NA	TRBV5-4	CASRPGTGGDEQYF	TGTGCCAGCAGGCCCGGGACAGGGGGCGACGAGCAGTACTTC
NA	TRBJ1-1	NA	TRBV4-2	CASSHSANSRNTEAFF	TGTGCCAGCAGCCATTCGGCCAACAGCCGGAACACTGAAGCTTTCTTT
TRBD1	TRBJ1-2	once	TRBV28	CASLSQDRQYTF	TGTGCCAGCCTCTCCCAGGACAGGCAGTACACCTTC
TRBD1	TRBJ2-1	NA	TRBV18	CASSRRTGGISYNEQFF	TGTGCCAGCTCTCGGAGGACAGGGGGGATCTCCTACAATGAGCAGTTCTTC
NA	TRBJ1-5	NA	TRBV19	CASSTLTSQTDQPQHF	TGTGCCAGTAGTACCTTAACGTCACAGACCGATCAGCCCCAGCATTTT
NA	TRBJ2-7	NA	TRBV29-1	CSVAERSYEQYF	TGCAGCGTAGCGGAACGATCCTACGAGCAGTACTTC
TRBD1	TRBJ2-5	few	TRBV19	CASSPGGVETQYF	TGTGCCAGTAGCCCAGGGGGAGTAGAGACCCAGTACTTC
NA	TRBJ2-3	NA	TRBV12-3/TRBV12-4	CASSTGTTDTQYF	TGTGCCAGCAGTACCGGGACTACAGATACGCAGTATTTT
TRBD2	TRBJ2-2	NA	TRBV18	CASSPSGGGTGELFF	TGTGCCAGCTCACCTAGCGGGGGCGGCACCGGGGAGCTGTTTTTT
TRBD1	TRBJ1-1	NA	TRBV28	CASSLSRFGQGANTEAFF	TGTGCCAGCAGTTTATCTAGATTTGGTCAGGGGGCGAACACTGAAGCTTTCTTT
NA	TRBJ2-7	NA	TRBV6-5	CASSLHQGYEQYF	TGTGCCAGCAGCTTACACCAGGGCTACGAGCAGTACTTC
TRBD1	TRBJ2-2	NA	TRBV11-2	CASSTWTGITGELFF	TGTGCCAGCAGCACCTGGACAGGGATCACCGGGGAGCTGTTTTTT
NA	TRBJ2-3	NA	TRBV5-1	CASSLAGENTQYF	TGCGCCAGCAGCTTGGCCGGGGAGAATACGCAGTATTTT
NA	TRBJ2-7	NA	TRBV18	CASSLRTTQYF	TGTGCCAGCTCACTTAGGACTACGCAGTACTTC
NA	TRBJ1-3	NA	TRBV7-8	CASSFQGTSGNTIYF	TGTGCCAGCAGCTTCCAGGGAACCTCTGGAAACACCATATATTTT
NA	TRBJ1-3	NA	TRBV3-1/TRBV3-2	CASSQPGAGNTIYF	TGTGCCAGCAGCCAACCAGGGGCTGGAAACACCATATATTTT
TRBD1	TRBJ1-2	NA	TRBV19	CARGKTGGIYGYTF	TGTGCCAGGGGGAAGACAGGGGGCATCTATGGCTACACCTTC
NA	TRBJ1-1	NA	TRBV7-5	CARRHGTGPEAFF	TGTGCCAGAAGGCACGGGACAGGGCCTGAAGCTTTCTTT
TRBD2	TRBJ2-3	medium-sized	TRBV5-1	CASSLPSGATDTQYF	TGCGCCAGCAGCTTGCCTAGCGGGGCTACAGATACGCAGTATTTT
TRBD1	TRBJ1-2	NA	TRBV11-2	CASSSSDRGWYGYTF	TGTGCCAGCAGCTCCTCGGACAGGGGCTGGTATGGCTACACCTTC
NA	TRBJ2-1	NA	TRBV10-3	CAISGGGSSYNEQFF	TGTGCCATCAGTGGTGGAGGGAGCTCCTACAATGAGCAGTTCTTC
NA	TRBJ1-1	medium-sized	TRBV3-1/TRBV3-2	CASRGGTEAFF	TGTGCCAGTCGAGGGGGCACTGAAGCTTTCTTT
TRBD1	TRBJ2-2	NA	TRBV11-3	CASSLRGTAVSGELFF	TGTGCCAGCAGCTTGCGAGGGACAGCCGTATCCGGGGAGCTGTTTTTT
TRBD1	TRBJ2-1	NA	TRBV24-1	CATSDPTGVRYNEQFF	TGTGCCACCAGTGACCCGACAGGGGTGCGGTACAATGAGCAGTTCTTC
NA	TRBJ2-7	NA	TRBV15	CATSRDRGYEQYF	TGTGCCACCAGCAGAGACAGGGGCTACGAGCAGTACTTC
NA	TRBJ1-5	NA	TRBV5-1	CASSLDGEGNQPQHF	TGCGCCAGCAGCTTGGACGGGGAAGGCAATCAGCCCCAGCATTTT
TRBD1	TRBJ2-7	once	TRBV19	CASSFGQAYEQYF	TGTGCCAGTAGTTTCGGACAGGCCTACGAGCAGTACTTC
NA	TRBJ2-3	NA	TRBV7-9	CASSRDNTDTQYF	TGTGCCAGCAGCCGGGACAACACAGATACGCAGTATTTT
NA	TRBJ1-1	few	TRBV2	CASSVGQWNTEAFF	TGTGCCAGCAGTGTCGGACAGTGGAACACTGAAGCTTTCTTT
NA	TRBJ2-3	NA	TRBV7-9	CASSFVSTDTQYF	TGTGCCAGCAGCTTCGTAAGCACAGATACGCAGTATTTT
NA	TRBJ1-1	NA	TRBV29-1	CSVGDWNTEAFF	TGCAGCGTTGGTGACTGGAACACTGAAGCTTTCTTT
NA	TRBJ1-5	NA	TRBV6-5	CASSYSASANQPQHF	TGTGCCAGCAGTTACTCGGCCAGTGCTAATCAGCCCCAGCATTTT